This TCR beta chain derives from a study of beta chain features in type 1 diabetes. Overall study: The patient and healthy donor groups were comparable for age, gender and cell yields. Study-wide findings and caveats: Shorter templates may be favored by PCR, equally so in patients and controls. More deletions and fewer insertions at VDJ junctions were found in patients with type 1 diabetes.

Of the isolated RNA, all was reverse transcribed, and so the sequenced material was expressed TCRB transcripts. Data came from immunoSEQ multiplex PCR; TCRdb stores just in-frame clones and leaves some out. The data hold around 500,000 clones, with approximately 10% observed a single time. CDR3 length: 12 residues. V lost 5 bases, J lost 6 bases, and 4 bases stayed unmatched. From germline, CDR1 is SGHNT and CDR2 YYREEE (reference sequence). This clone has a handful of counts. Its antigen is not known. The sequence was collected from a woman aged 18-29 years in good health. The rearrangement uses TRBV5-4 and TRBJ2-7, with 8 bases fitting TRBD2. Sample: naive CD4+ T cells from blood. Here the CDR3 reads CASSAAGVEQYF. The CDR3 DNA follows: TGTGCCAGCAGTGCAGCGGGAGTCGAGCAGTACTTC.